This T cell receptor (beta chain) was sequenced during a study of blood T cell repertoires in COVID-19. Study background: PBMCs, B-cell-depleted T cells, or T cells were the source of the cDNA or gDNA that made up the material.

Germline lookup yields CDR1 SGDLS and CDR2 YYNGEE. V dropped 3 bases and J dropped 4; count of bases not matched to a gene: 9. CDR3 length: 15 residues. Data came from immunoSEQ multiplex PCR; TCRdb stores just in-frame clones and leaves some out. Of approximately 300,000 clones listed, 85% to 90% are singletons. The specimen was peripheral blood. This TCR derives from a woman in her forties with COVID-19, enrolled during active disease. The chain carries TRBV9 and TRBJ2-5; 7 nucleotides match TRBD1. CDR3 in amino acids: CASSERQGRGETQYF. The CDR3 DNA follows: TGTGCCAGCAGCGAACGACAGGGTAGGGGAGAGACCCAGTACTTC.